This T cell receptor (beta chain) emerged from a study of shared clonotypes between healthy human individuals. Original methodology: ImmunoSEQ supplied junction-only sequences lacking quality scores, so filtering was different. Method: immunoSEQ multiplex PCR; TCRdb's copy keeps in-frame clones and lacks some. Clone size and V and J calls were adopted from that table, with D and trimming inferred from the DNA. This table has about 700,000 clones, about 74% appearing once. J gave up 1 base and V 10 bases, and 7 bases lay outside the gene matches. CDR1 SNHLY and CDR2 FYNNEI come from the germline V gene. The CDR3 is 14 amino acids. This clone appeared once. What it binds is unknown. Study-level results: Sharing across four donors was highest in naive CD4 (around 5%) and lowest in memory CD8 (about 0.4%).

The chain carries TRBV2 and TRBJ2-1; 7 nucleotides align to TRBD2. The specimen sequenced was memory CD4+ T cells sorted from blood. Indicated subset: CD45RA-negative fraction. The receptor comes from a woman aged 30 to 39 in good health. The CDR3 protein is CATEAGRSYNEQFF. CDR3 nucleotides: TGTGCCACTGAAGCGGGAAGGTCCTACAATGAGCAGTTCTTC.